This T cell receptor beta chain comes out of a study of T cell responses to AZD1222 COVID-19 vaccine (dated by TCRdb to the early 2020s). In terms of the full investigation: AZD1222 recipients with second doses at about 4 weeks or about 12 weeks were pooled, because spike-specific TCR depth and breadth did not differ between schedules. Enrollment into the trials was organized by age into subgroups of 18-55, 56-69 and 70-plus years, and those subgroups contained around 150, 28 and 57 TCR-sequenced participants, respectively. A total of approximately 240 trial participants underwent TCR sequencing, of whom 207 received two doses of AZD1222 and 26 received two doses of the MenACWY control vaccine. Study-wide conclusions, independent of this receptor: Conclusions about previously exposed vaccinees were limited because only six AZD1222 recipients were SARS-CoV-2 seropositive at baseline. CD4 TCRs associated with the vaccine covered the entire spike protein, and the dominant responses were in regions 160-218 and 743-854. A significant rise in spike-specific TCR breadth and depth was observed after two AZD1222 doses relative to day 0 and relative to MenACWY recipients. Because no day 14 peak-response samples were available, the repertoires could be characterized only after the peak T cell response. Participants were mostly white British and included more females than males, and it was suggested by the authors that clonal diversity may have been underestimated. Epitopes outside the regions mutated in the B.1.351 and B.1.1.7 variants were reportedly recognized by nearly half of the unique spike-specific TCRs. The 56-69-year group was small, and its depth increase did not reach significance, likely because of low power.

Including the terminal cysteine and phenylalanine, the CDR3 comprises 13 residues. Only CDR3 DNA is held: 39 bases, read in frame from base 1. The germline V gene (reference sequence) gives CDR1 as SEHNR and CDR2 as FQNEAQ. The germline ends are 15 bases apart after V is trimmed by 0 bases and J by 13 bases. The intended sense of this specimen's time point label: baseline before first vaccination. The vaccinee samples were drawn from two UK trials, COV001 and COV002, one of which was a single-blind randomized controlled phase 2/3 trial testing AZD1222 (ChAdOx1 nCoV-19) in healthy adults. Trial participant PBMC samples were collected at day 0 and day 28 after the second dose for TCRbeta chain sequencing. The CDR3 regions of human TCRbeta chains were subjected to immunosequencing. The published analysis was carried out like this. Repertoire TCRs were checked for matches against a reference library of SARS-CoV-2-specific TCRs that had been generated using the MIRA antigen-specificity platform. Breadth was defined as the fraction of unique TCRs that were SARS-CoV-2-associated. Depth was defined as the fraction of total T cells that were SARS-CoV-2-associated. Using the MIRA data, each spike-specific TCR was mapped to the spike region that the TCR reacts to and placed in a CD4 or CD8 class. Log10-transformed breadth and depth values were compared by one-way ANOVA with Sidak's multiple comparisons tests. Entries here come from immuneACCESS through TCRdb and include only in-frame sequences with V and J called. Some clones fail to appear in such tables; in the studies checked, an unresolved V gene covers under half of the shortfall, and the cause of the remainder is unknown. That table is the source of V, J and clone size, and D and trimming were worked out from the DNA. This sample gives fewer than 150,000 clones in total; roughly nine tenths of them show up just once. Roughly 1.5% of the sample goes to the ten largest clones.

Worth noting for this clone: This clone's antigen is unknown. No qualities accompany the bases; no much larger clone lies one base away.

The sequence links TRBV7-9 to TRBJ1-2, and the D gene may be TRBD1, 5 bases matching. This specimen consisted of peripheral blood, obtained on day 0 of AZD1222 vaccination. The TCR was taken from an adult in good health. The sequenced DNA is TGTGCCAGCAGCTTAGCCCCCCAGGGTAAAGGCACCTTC. This sequence encodes CASSLAPQGKGTF.